This entry features one T cell receptor (beta chain) sequence. The record originates from a study of blood T cell repertoires in COVID-19. Study context: The samples span acute and convalescent COVID-19 from the United States, Italy and Spain. PBMCs, B-cell-depleted T cells, or T cells were the source of the cDNA or gDNA that made up the material.

Per the original data handling: The assay estimated nucleated cells by amplifying reference gene primers. Only in-frame clones appear in the TCRdb table, and some are missing; sequencing was by immunoSEQ multiplex PCR. V, J and clone size are taken as reported in that table, and D and trimming were inferred from the DNA itself. The table includes roughly 160,000 clones, approximately 86% detected once. Between the trimmed V and J ends, which lost 3 bases and 8 bases, there was a span of 17 bases. The CDR3 covers 15 residues. Germline V gene data show CDR1 as SGHAT and CDR2 as FQNNGV. The clonotype was recovered from a man aged 60-69 years with acute or convalescent COVID-19. Sequenced: peripheral blood. This sequence joins TRBV11-2 and TRBJ2-1, with D tentatively TRBD2 (6 bases). CDR3 in DNA: TGTGCCAGCAGCTTGTCCTCCGGGAGTTTCTATGAGCAGTTCTTC. Protein: CASSLSSGSFYEQFF.